This T cell receptor (beta chain) derives from a study of read filtering for tumor transcriptome and immune sequencing. Whole-study context: IR-seq gave about 3.5 to 10.27 million TCR reads per sample; RNA-seq gave roughly 80 to 1,300.

This CDR3 has 14 residues. CDR1 is SEHNR, CDR2 FQNEAQ, per germline (reference sequence). V lost 7 bases and J 2 bases, leaving 14 bases between the germline ends. This library used roughly 400 ng RNA and molecular barcoded adaptors spanning alpha/delta and beta/gamma chains. In TCRdb, the reads were re-called with MiXCR into one record per CDR3 protein. Of 100,000 to 150,000 distinct CDR3 sequences listed, less than 15% were seen once; the top ten hold just under 8.5%. This clonotype was sampled from a donor older than 35 with multiple myeloma. Material: a population of CD138-negative cells sorted from bone marrow. This chain joins TRBV7-9 and TRBJ1-2; a possible D gene is TRBD1 (5 bases). This CDR3 is CASNPPDRNYGYTF. DNA for the CDR3: TGTGCCAGCAACCCACCCGACAGAAACTATGGCTACACCTTC.